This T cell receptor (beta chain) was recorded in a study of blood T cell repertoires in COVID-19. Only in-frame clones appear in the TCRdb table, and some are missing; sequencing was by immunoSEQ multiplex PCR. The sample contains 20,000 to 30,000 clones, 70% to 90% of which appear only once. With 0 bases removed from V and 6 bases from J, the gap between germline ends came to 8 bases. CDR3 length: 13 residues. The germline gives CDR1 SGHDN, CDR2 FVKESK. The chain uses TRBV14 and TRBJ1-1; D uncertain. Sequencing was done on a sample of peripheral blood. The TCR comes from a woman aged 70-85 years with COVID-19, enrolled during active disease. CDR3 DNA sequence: TGTGCCAGCAGCCAAGATAGGCGGTCTGAAGCTTTCTTT. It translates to CASSQDRRSEAFF. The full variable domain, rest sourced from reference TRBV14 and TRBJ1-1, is EAGVTQFPSHSVIEKGQTVTLRCDPISGHDNLYWYRRVMGKEIKFLLHFVKESKQDESGMPNNRFLAERTGGTYSTLKVQPAELEDSGVYFCASSQDRRSEAFFGQGTRLTVV.